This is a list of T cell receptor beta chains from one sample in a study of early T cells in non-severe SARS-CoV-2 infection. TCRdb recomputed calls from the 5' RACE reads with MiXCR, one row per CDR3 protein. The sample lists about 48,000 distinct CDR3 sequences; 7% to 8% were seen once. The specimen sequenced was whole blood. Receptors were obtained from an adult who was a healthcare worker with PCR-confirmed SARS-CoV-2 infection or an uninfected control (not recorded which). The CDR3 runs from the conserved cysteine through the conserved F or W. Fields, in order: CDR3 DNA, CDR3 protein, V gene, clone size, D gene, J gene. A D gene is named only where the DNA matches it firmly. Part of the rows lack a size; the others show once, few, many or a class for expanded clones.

DNA: TGCAGTGCCAAGAAGTCGGGGGTCTACGAGCAGTACTTC; CDR3: CSAKKSGVYEQYF; V: TRBV20-1; size: many; D: .; J: TRBJ2-7
DNA: TGTGCCAGCACTAAACAGGGGGCAAATTCACCCCTCCACTTT; CDR3: CASTKQGANSPLHF; V: TRBV6-1; size: many; D: TRBD1; J: TRBJ1-6
DNA: TGTGCCAGCAGTATGGGACAGGGGGGGATTGAAGCTTTCTTT; CDR3: CASSMGQGGIEAFF; V: TRBV28; size: .; D: TRBD1; J: TRBJ1-1
DNA: TGTGCCAGTAGTCTAGGGGGACAAACCTACAATGAGCAGTTCTTC; CDR3: CASSLGGQTYNEQFF; V: TRBV19; size: many; D: .; J: TRBJ2-1
DNA: TGTGCCAGCAGCCAAGATCGGCAGGGAAGGGATACGCAGTATTTT; CDR3: CASSQDRQGRDTQYF; V: TRBV3-1; size: .; D: .; J: TRBJ2-3
DNA: TGTGCCAGCAGTGGGACAAGGGATCCTAACTATGGCTACACCTTC; CDR3: CASSGTRDPNYGYTF; V: TRBV25-1; size: .; D: .; J: TRBJ1-2
DNA: TGTACCACCAGTGATACCGGGACTAGCGGGGGTATTGAGCAGTTCTTC; CDR3: CTTSDTGTSGGIEQFF; V: TRBV24-1; size: many; D: TRBD2; J: TRBJ2-1
DNA: TGCGCCAGCAGTGAACAGGGGGCCACTGAAGCTTTCTTT; CDR3: CASSEQGATEAFF; V: TRBV10-1; size: few; D: TRBD1; J: TRBJ1-1
DNA: TGTGCCAGCAGCCGACACGGGACAGGAAAAAATGAAAAACTGTTTTTT; CDR3: CASSRHGTGKNEKLFF; V: TRBV12-3/TRBV12-4; size: many; D: TRBD1; J: TRBJ1-4
DNA: TGTGCCAGCAGCCGATACTCGGTACTAGCGGGGAATGAGCAGTTCTTC; CDR3: CASSRYSVLAGNEQFF; V: TRBV3-1; size: many; D: TRBD2; J: TRBJ2-1
DNA: TGCGCCAGCAGCCAAGATCACAGGGGCAATTCACCCCTCCACTTT; CDR3: CASSQDHRGNSPLHF; V: TRBV4-3; size: many; D: TRBD1; J: TRBJ1-6
DNA: TGCAGTGCTAGAGAGCCTCTAGGGGCGCGAGAGCAGTTCTTC; CDR3: CSAREPLGAREQFF; V: TRBV20-1; size: many; D: .; J: TRBJ2-1
DNA: TGTGCCATCAGTGACTTATTAGGGACCCAGTACTTC; CDR3: CAISDLLGTQYF; V: TRBV10-3; size: many; D: .; J: TRBJ2-5
DNA: TGTGCCAGCAGCCGACAGGGGGTCTCCTACGAGCAGTACTTC; CDR3: CASSRQGVSYEQYF; V: TRBV3-1; size: many; D: TRBD1; J: TRBJ2-7
DNA: TGTGCCAGCAGTTACAGAGGTTCTAATTCACCCCTCCACTTT; CDR3: CASSYRGSNSPLHF; V: TRBV6-5; size: few; D: .; J: TRBJ1-6
DNA: TGTGCCTGGAATGTTCGGGCAAGAGAGCAGTACTTC; CDR3: CAWNVRAREQYF; V: TRBV30; size: many; D: .; J: TRBJ2-7
DNA: TGCAGCGAAAGAACAGGGGAGGATGGCTACACCTTC; CDR3: CSERTGEDGYTF; V: TRBV29-1; size: few; D: TRBD1; J: TRBJ1-2
DNA: TGTGCCAGCAGTGATACAGGGTTCCAAGAGACCCAGTACTTC; CDR3: CASSDTGFQETQYF; V: TRBV27; size: .; D: .; J: TRBJ2-5